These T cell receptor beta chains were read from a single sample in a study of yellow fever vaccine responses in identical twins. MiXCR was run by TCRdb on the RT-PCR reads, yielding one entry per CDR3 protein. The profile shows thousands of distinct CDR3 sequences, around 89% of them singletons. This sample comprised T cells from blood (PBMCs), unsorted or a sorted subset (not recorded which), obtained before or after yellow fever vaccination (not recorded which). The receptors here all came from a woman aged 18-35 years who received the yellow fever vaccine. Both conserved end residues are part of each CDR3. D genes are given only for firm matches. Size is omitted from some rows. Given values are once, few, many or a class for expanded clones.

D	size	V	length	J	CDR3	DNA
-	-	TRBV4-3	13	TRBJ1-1	CASGSGVGTEAFF	TGCGCCAGCGGAAGCGGAGTCGGCACTGAAGCTTTCTTT
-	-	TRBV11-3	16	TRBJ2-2	CASTQGGPANTGELFF	TGTGCCAGCACCCAAGGAGGGCCCGCGAACACCGGGGAGCTGTTTTTT
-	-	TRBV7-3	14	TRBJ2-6	CASSLRSGANVLTF	TGTGCCAGCAGCTTAAGATCCGGGGCCAACGTCCTGACTTTC
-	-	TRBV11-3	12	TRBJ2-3	CASAQGPDTQYF	TGTGCCAGTGCGCAGGGGCCAGATACGCAGTATTTT
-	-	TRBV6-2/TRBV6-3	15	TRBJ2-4	CASIPDSQAKNIQYF	TGTGCCAGCATTCCCGACAGCCAAGCCAAAAACATTCAGTACTTC
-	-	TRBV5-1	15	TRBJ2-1	CASSSDGVSYNEQFF	TGCGCCAGCAGCTCGGATGGGGTCTCCTACAATGAGCAGTTCTTC
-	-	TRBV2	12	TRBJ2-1	CASMGGHNEQFF	TGTGCCAGCATGGGGGGGCACAATGAGCAGTTCTTC
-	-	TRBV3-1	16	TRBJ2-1	CASSQVTGSSYNEQFF	TGTGCCAGCAGCCAAGTGACGGGGAGCTCCTACAATGAGCAGTTCTTC
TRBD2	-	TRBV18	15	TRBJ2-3	CASSPGWTSGDTQYF	TGTGCCAGCTCACCAGGTTGGACTAGCGGAGATACGCAGTATTTT
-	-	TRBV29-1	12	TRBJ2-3	CSVGQDTDTQYF	TGCAGCGTTGGACAAGACACAGATACGCAGTATTTT
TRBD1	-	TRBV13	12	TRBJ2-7	CASIDRVYEQYF	TGTGCCAGCATCGACAGGGTCTACGAGCAGTACTTC
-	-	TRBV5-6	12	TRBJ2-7	CASSPGPTEQYF	TGTGCCAGCAGCCCCGGACCTACAGAGCAGTACTTC
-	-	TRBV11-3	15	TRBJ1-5	CASSFQGMSNQPQHF	TGTGCCAGCAGCTTCCAGGGGATGAGCAATCAGCCCCAGCATTTT
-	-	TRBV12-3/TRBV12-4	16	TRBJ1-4	CASGATNLATNEKLFF	TGTGCCAGCGGAGCGACAAACCTTGCAACTAATGAAAAACTGTTTTTT
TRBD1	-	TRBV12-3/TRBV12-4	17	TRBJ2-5	CASSFDSGDRPQETQYF	TGTGCCAGCAGTTTTGATTCTGGGGACAGGCCGCAAGAGACCCAGTACTTC
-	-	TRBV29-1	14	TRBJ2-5	CSVARGGTQETQYF	TGCAGCGTAGCCCGAGGTGGCACACAAGAGACCCAGTACTTC
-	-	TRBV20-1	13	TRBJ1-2	CSARGVSSYGYTF	TGCAGTGCTAGAGGGGTCAGCTCCTATGGCTACACCTTC
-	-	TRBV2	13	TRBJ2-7	CASSVDRSYEQYF	TGTGCCAGCAGTGTCGACAGGTCCTACGAGCAGTACTTC
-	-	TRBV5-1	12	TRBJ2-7	CASRRLEKEQYF	TGCGCCAGCAGGAGGCTTGAAAAAGAGCAGTACTTC
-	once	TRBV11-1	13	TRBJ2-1	CASSPGLGNEQFF	TGTGCCAGCAGCCCAGGACTGGGGAATGAGCAGTTCTTC
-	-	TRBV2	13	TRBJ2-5	CASSEAEQETQYF	TGTGCCAGCAGTGAGGCAGAGCAAGAGACCCAGTACTTC
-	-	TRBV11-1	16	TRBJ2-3	CASSPLRTASTDTQYF	TGTGCCAGCAGCCCTCTGAGGACAGCAAGCACAGATACGCAGTATTTT
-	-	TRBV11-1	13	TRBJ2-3	CASSLVAADTQYF	TGTGCCAGCAGCTTAGTTGCGGCGGATACGCAGTATTTT
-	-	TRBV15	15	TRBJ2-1	CATSDRDRAYNEQFF	TGTGCCACCAGCGACCGGGATAGGGCCTACAATGAGCAGTTCTTC
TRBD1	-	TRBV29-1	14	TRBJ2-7	CSVDDPRQGYEQYF	TGCAGCGTTGATGATCCCCGACAGGGGTACGAGCAGTACTTC
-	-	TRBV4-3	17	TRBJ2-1	CASSQEEGHSSYNEQFF	TGCGCCAGCAGCCAAGAGGAGGGACACAGCTCCTACAATGAGCAGTTCTTC
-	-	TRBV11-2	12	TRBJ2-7	CASSLDSSEQYF	TGTGCCAGCAGCTTAGATAGCAGCGAGCAGTACTTC
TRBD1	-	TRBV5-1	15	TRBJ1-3	CVSSFGTGSGNTIYF	TGCGTCAGCAGCTTCGGGACAGGCTCTGGAAACACCATATATTTT
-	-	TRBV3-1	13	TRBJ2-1	CASSQYPWNEQFF	TGTGCCAGCAGCCAATACCCCTGGAATGAGCAGTTCTTC
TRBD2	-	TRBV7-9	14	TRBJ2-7	CASSLTRGGYEQYF	TGTGCCAGCAGCCTTACGCGGGGGGGATACGAGCAGTACTTC
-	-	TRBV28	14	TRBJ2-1	CASSGVSSYNEQFF	TGTGCCAGCAGTGGGGTAAGCTCCTACAATGAGCAGTTCTTC
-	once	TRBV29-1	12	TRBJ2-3	CSVDQGTDTQYF	TGCAGCGTTGATCAGGGCACAGATACGCAGTATTTT
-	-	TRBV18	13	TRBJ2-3	CASSPPRPDTQYF	TGTGCCAGCTCACCCCCACGCCCAGATACGCAGTATTTT
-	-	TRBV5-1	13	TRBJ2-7	CASGSGSSYEQYF	TGCGCCAGCGGTTCAGGGAGCTCCTACGAGCAGTACTTC
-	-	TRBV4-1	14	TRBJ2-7	CASSPRDMGYEQYF	TGCGCCAGCAGCCCCCGGGACATGGGCTACGAGCAGTACTTC
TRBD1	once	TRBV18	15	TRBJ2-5	CASSLQGARQETQYF	TGTGCCAGCTCACTACAGGGGGCGCGGCAAGAGACCCAGTACTTC
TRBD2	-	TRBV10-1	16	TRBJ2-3	CASSSLAGDSADTQYF	TGCGCCAGCAGCTCTCTAGCGGGAGATTCGGCAGATACGCAGTATTTT
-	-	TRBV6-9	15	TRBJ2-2	CASSYYQKNTGELFF	TGTGCCAGCAGTTATTACCAAAAGAACACCGGGGAGCTGTTTTTT
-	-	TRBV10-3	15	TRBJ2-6	CAISVGEAGANVLTF	TGTGCCATCAGTGTGGGGGAGGCAGGGGCCAACGTCCTGACTTTC
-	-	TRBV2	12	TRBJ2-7	CASSEFSYEQYF	TGTGCCAGCAGTGAATTCTCCTACGAGCAGTACTTC
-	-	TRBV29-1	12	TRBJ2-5	CSVTGGGETQYF	TGCAGCGTGACGGGCGGAGGAGAGACCCAGTACTTC
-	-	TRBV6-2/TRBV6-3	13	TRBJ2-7	CASSYFGDYEQYF	TGTGCCAGCAGTTATTTTGGGGACTACGAGCAGTACTTC
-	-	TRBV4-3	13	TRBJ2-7	CASSQVISYEQYF	TGCGCCAGCAGCCAAGTTATCTCCTACGAGCAGTACTTC
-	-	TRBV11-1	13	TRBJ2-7	CASSLPPGYEQYF	TGTGCCAGCAGCCTTCCCCCGGGATACGAGCAGTACTTC